The 23 T cell receptor beta chains below all came from one sample that was sequenced in a study of shared clonotypes between healthy human individuals. Naivety among CD8 cells was defined by CD45RO negativity and positive CCR7 selection, thereby excluding terminally differentiated effector memory CD45RA+ cells. The assay was immunoSEQ multiplex PCR, and TCRdb's table has in-frame clones only and misses some. The sample includes about 2,100,000 clones, 85% to 95% of them seen just once. The specimen was naive CD8+ T cells from PBMCs. These receptors all stem from a man between 18 and 35 years old in good health. Some clones in this sample may be carry-over from other donors' samples.

The chain combines TRBV10-3 with TRBJ2-4; no firm D call. The CDR3 has 16 residues. Deletions cut 3 bases from V and 1 base from J, with 13 bases between. Germline V CDR1 and CDR2: ENHRY, SYGVKD. CDR3 loop: CAISDEKGRAKNIQYF. CDR3 bases: TGTGCCATCAGTGATGAGAAGGGAAGGGCCAAAAACATTCAGTACTTC.

The chain carries TRBV14 and TRBJ2-3; D possibly matches TRBD1 or TRBD2 (5 bases each). V was cut by 4 bases and J by 7 bases, with 12 bases left in between. CDR3 length: 13 residues. Germline CDR1 is SGHDN and CDR2 is FVKESK. The DNA of the CDR3 is TGTGCCAGCAGCCCGAGGGGATCAAATACGCAGTATTTT. It encodes CASSPRGSNTQYF.

The V and J genes are TRBV19 and TRBJ2-1; maybe TRBD2 (6 bases). CDR1 and CDR2 from the germline V gene are LNHDA and SQIVND (reference sequence). This CDR3 is built from 15 residues. V was shortened by 5 bases and J by 5 bases, with 16 bases between the two germline ends. The CDR3 coding sequence is TGTGCCAGTAGTCCCCCTATACGGGGGAACAATGAGCAGTTCTTC. It translates to CASSPPIRGNNEQFF.

This clone was found once. V is TRBV2 and J is TRBJ1-2; possibly TRBD1 for D (5 bases). The CDR3 sequence is 15 residues long. Trimming took 6 bases from V and 4 from J, leaving 18 bases between them. Germline CDR1 and CDR2: SNHLY and FYNNEI. The CDR3 sequence: CASRVIREFRYGYTF. The CDR3 DNA sequence: TGTGCCAGCAGGGTAATCAGGGAATTTCGCTATGGCTACACCTTC.

CDR3 bases: TGTGCCAGCAGCTCTCTCGGTGGCATTCAGTACTTC. It yields the protein CASSSLGGIQYF. V and J are TRBV11-3 and TRBJ2-4; D is unclear. The CDR3 has 12 amino acids. V was trimmed by 4 bases and J by 9 bases, leaving 10 bases between them. Germline CDR1 and CDR2: SGHNT and YENEEA.

This clone was counted a few times. J is TRBJ2-2 and V is TRBV5-6; possibly TRBD2 for D (5 bases). CDR1 and CDR2 from the germline V gene are SGHDT and YYEEEE. The CDR3 totals 16 residues. V was trimmed by 1 base and J by 4 bases, leaving 14 bases between them. CDR3 in amino acids: CASSLKRAGSTGELFF. CDR3 DNA: TGTGCCAGCAGCTTGAAAAGGGCTGGGAGCACCGGGGAGCTGTTTTTT.

The chain joins TRBV27 to TRBJ2-3, with D unresolved. Trimming removed 3 bases from V and 7 bases from J, with 5 bases in between. Germline V lookup: CDR1 MNHEY, CDR2 SMNVEV (reference sequence). The CDR3 consists of 11 residues. In DNA form, the CDR3 reads TGTGCCAGCAGTTTCGGAAATACGCAGTATTTT. It specifies CASSFGNTQYF.

V is TRBV9 and J is TRBJ2-3; 9 nucleotides align to TRBD2. V was clipped by 1 base and J by 6 bases; unmatched bases: 9. Germline V gene lookup returns CDR1 SGDLS and CDR2 YYNGEE. There are 16 residues in the CDR3. CDR3 coding DNA: TGTGCCAGCAGCGTATTTAGGCTAGCGGGATCGGATACGCAGTATTTT. The encoded protein is CASSVFRLAGSDTQYF.

The chain joins TRBV5-6 to TRBJ2-4; D gene uncertain. Germline V lookup: CDR1 SGHDT, CDR2 YYEEEE. V was cut by 2 bases and J by 8 bases, with 11 bases left in between. The CDR3 extends over 13 amino acids. CDR3 amino acids: CASSLGSGDIQYF. In DNA, the CDR3 is TGTGCCAGCAGCTTAGGTTCGGGTGACATTCAGTACTTC.

The V call is TRBV5-1, the J call TRBJ2-1; D might be TRBD2 (6 bases). Trimming shortened V by 3 bases and J by 10 bases, and 17 bases separated the two germline ends. Germline CDR1 and CDR2: SGHRS and YFSETQ. This CDR3 spans 14 amino acids. CDR3: CASSSPGLPEEQFF. The CDR3 DNA reads TGCGCCAGCAGCTCGCCGGGACTTCCTGAAGAGCAGTTCTTC.

This rearrangement joins TRBV27 to TRBJ1-1; D ambiguous. The CDR3 runs 15 residues. With 5 bases removed from V and 3 bases from J, the gap between germline ends came to 16 bases. Germline assignment: CDR1 MNHEY and CDR2 SMNVEV (reference sequence). The CDR3 region has the DNA TGTGCCAGCAGTCCCTTTTCGGGGTGGGACACTGAAGCTTTCTTT. Its protein is CASSPFSGWDTEAFF.

This clone was found once. The chain links TRBV11-2 to TRBJ2-7, with 10 positions matching TRBD2. The V and J ends lost 0 bases and 2 bases, in that order; junction bases with no gene match: 10. This CDR3 is built from 18 residues. Per the germline V gene, CDR1 is SGHAT and CDR2 is FQNNGV. CDR3 in amino acids: CASSLDPRTSGTTYEQYF. CDR3 nucleotide sequence: TGTGCCAGCAGCTTAGACCCCCGGACTAGCGGAACAACCTACGAGCAGTACTTC. The full variable domain, completed using reference TRBV11-2 and TRBJ2-7, is EAGVAQSPRYKIIEKRQSVAFWCNPISGHATLYWYQQILGQGPKLLIQFQNNGVVDDSQLPKDRFSAERLKGVDSTLKIQPAKLEDSAVYLCASSLDPRTSGTTYEQYFGPGTRLTVT.

This chain joins TRBV7-8 and TRBJ2-3; D is possibly TRBD2 (5 bases). Germline V gives CDR1 SGHVS, CDR2 FQNEAQ. The V end lost 4 bases, the J end lost 3 bases, and 17 bases lay between the germline ends. The length of the CDR3 is 16 residues. The CDR3 spells CASSSSRKEETDTQYF. CDR3 sequence (DNA): TGTGCCAGCAGCTCAAGCAGGAAGGAGGAAACAGATACGCAGTATTTT.

The genes are TRBV12-2 and TRBJ2-3. TRBV12-2 is recorded as a pseudogene. The CDR3 contains 16 residues. As DNA, the CDR3 is TGTGCAAGTCGCTTAGAGGCACGTACTAGCACAGATACGCAGTATTTT. Translating it yields CASRLEARTSTDTQYF.

The chain recombines TRBV28 with TRBJ2-1; TRBD2 agrees at 11 bases. V gave up 9 bases and J gave up 9 bases; unmatched junction bases: 13. CDR1 and CDR2 (germline): MDHEN, SYDVKM. This CDR3 is built from 15 residues. Here the CDR3 DNA reads TGTGCCAGTCGCGACCCTAGCGGGAGGTTCCCTGAGCAGTTCTTC. Translated: CASRDPSGRFPEQFF.

The rearrangement links TRBV11-2 to TRBJ2-1; no reliable D call. CDR3 length: 13 residues. V was pared by 1 base and J by 7 bases, with 8 bases between. Germline V gives CDR1 SGHAT, CDR2 FQNNGV. CDR3 DNA sequence: TGTGCCAGCAGCTTAGCGCTTAAAAATGAGCAGTTCTTC. Its translation is CASSLALKNEQFF.

J is TRBJ2-3 and V is TRBV27; no reliable D call. The CDR3 runs to 15 residues. In germline, CDR1 is MNHEY, CDR2 SMNVEV (reference sequence). Trimming cost V 0 bases and J 5 bases, with 12 bases left between them. CDR3 DNA: TGTGCCAGCAGTTTATCGCCCAGTCGGAGAGATACGCAGTATTTT. It yields the protein CASSLSPSRRDTQYF.

The chain recombines TRBV6-5 with TRBJ2-3; D is perhaps TRBD1 (6 bases). CDR1 is MNHEY, CDR2 SVGAGI, per germline. The CDR3 covers 15 residues. Between the trimmed V and J ends, which lost 4 bases and 0 bases, there was a span of 11 bases. This CDR3 is CASSSTTGSTDTQYF. CDR3 in DNA: TGTGCCAGCAGTTCCACGACAGGAAGCACAGATACGCAGTATTTT.

The gene calls are TRBV7-6 and TRBJ1-5, with 11 bases fitting TRBD1. Germline CDR1 is SGHVS and CDR2 is FNYEAQ. J lost 1 base, V lost 5 bases, and 10 bases had no gene match. There are 18 residues in the CDR3. In DNA form, the CDR3 reads TGTGCCAGCAGCCAAGGGACAGGGGGTGGGACGAGCAATCAGCCCCAGCATTTT. Protein sequence: CASSQGTGGGTSNQPQHF.

This clone was found a few times. Distinct nucleotide sequences in the sample also encode this CDR3. J is TRBJ2-2 and V is TRBV4-1, with no clear D. The CDR3 is 11 amino acids. CDR1 and CDR2 from the germline V gene are MGHRA and YSYEKL. V was pared by 1 base and J by 6 bases, with 0 bases between. CDR3 in DNA: TGCGCCAGCAGCCAAGCCGGGGAGCTGTTTTTT. It encodes CASSQAGELFF.

The rearrangement joins TRBV9 to TRBJ2-7; 14 nucleotides match TRBD2. Germline CDR1 reads SGDLS; CDR2 reads YYNGEE. With 3 bases clipped from V and 1 base from J, the junction kept 15 bases outside the gene matches. There are 20 residues in the CDR3. CDR3 nucleotide sequence: TGTGCCAGCAGCGCCCGAGGGACTAGCGGGAGTAGTGTACCGTCCTACGAGCAGTACTTC. Encoded protein: CASSARGTSGSSVPSYEQYF.

V is TRBV6-1 and J is TRBJ2-7; tentatively, D is TRBD1 or TRBD2 (7 bases each). Trimming took off 2 bases at V and 1 base at J, with 15 bases between the two ends. Germline lookup yields CDR1 MNHNS and CDR2 SASEGT. The CDR3 runs 16 residues. The CDR3 nucleotides are TGTGCCAGCAGTGAAAGGATCCAGGGGGGGTCCTACGAGCAGTACTTC. It specifies CASSERIQGGSYEQYF.

This chain joins TRBV27 and TRBJ1-2, with 7 positions matching TRBD1. V lost 4 bases and J lost 8; bases outside the gene matches: 13. Germline values: CDR1 MNHEY, CDR2 SMNVEV (reference sequence). This CDR3 contains 15 residues. The CDR3 is CASSSLMGPGGGYTF. The DNA for the CDR3 is TGTGCCAGCAGTTCCCTTATGGGCCCAGGGGGAGGCTACACCTTC.